This T cell receptor (beta chain) was sequenced for a study of T cells in Graves' hyperthyroidism and ophthalmopathy (dated by TCRdb to between 2017 and 2020). For the wider study: TCR V-J signatures able to tell the groups apart were searched for in a discovery cohort of approximately 95 patients, of whom approximately 40 had Graves' ophthalmopathy and about 60 had stable Graves' hyperthyroidism. An independent validation cohort of about 19 hyperthyroidism patients and 17 patients who later progressed to ophthalmopathy tested prospective prediction of ophthalmopathy. For training and testing, the approximately 97 patients in the discovery cohort were randomly divided in a 7:3 ratio. Thyroid tissue and blood T-cell repertoires from roughly six Graves' hyperthyroidism patients were also compared in the study. After blood sampling, hyperthyroidism patients were treated with methimazole at a starting dose of 30 mg daily, and ophthalmopathy patients were treated with high-dose intravenous methylprednisolone. The paper describes TCR Vbeta CDR3 sequencing of about 140 peripheral blood samples, made up of 43 ophthalmopathy patients, more than 70 hyperthyroidism patients and around 17 progressor patients.

This clonotype was detected ten times or more. Its antigen target is currently unknown. The record has no base qualities; no much larger clone is one base away. Exclusion was applied to patients with uncontrolled infections, other autoimmune diseases, pregnancy or lactation. Diagnoses relied on clinical symptoms, serum thyroxine and TRAb, thyroid ultrasound and orbital computed tomography. Trizol reagent was used to extract total RNA, and RNA quality was then checked on an Agilent 2100 Bioanalyzer. Amplification of TCR beta CDR3 regions was carried out from RNA transcripts. A first-round RT-PCR of the TCR CDR3 used the HTBI primer set with the Qiagen OneStep RT-PCR kit. Libraries were constructed in a second round of multiplex PCR, after which size selection and purification were performed. Sequencing of the libraries was done on an Illumina HiSeq2000 using paired-end 100 bp reads. The original pipeline was this. SOAPnuke was used to process the raw data, removing reads that contained adapters or uncalled bases, had a mean Phred below 15, or lacked an exact match to the constant primer or identifier. High-quality paired reads were merged using COPE v1.2.5, and each unique nucleotide sequence was defined as a clonotype. Clonotypes were aligned to IMGT TRBV, TRBD and TRBJ reference segments using MiTCR v1.1. The analysis included only V-J combinations with a frequency above 0.0001, which together covered more than 98% of the repertoires. The TCS score was defined as F50 (clonal expansion) divided by E x V (chaos), with BLOSUM62-based TCRdist calculated between CDR3 peptides within each V-J. Welch's t-statistics and random forest reduced 514 V-J features to 13, which were used in a naive Bayes classifier (R e1071). The similarity between thyroid and blood repertoires was quantified using the Morisita-Horn index. In TCRdb, the public reads were trimmed at Q25 with fastp and aligned with MiXCR, with productive beta chains retained. Each record represents a unique CDR3 protein, reported with the most common genes and DNA among its rows. What appears here as the V and J calls and clone size reflects TCRdb's work, not the paper's. This sample is represented by 660,000 or so distinct CDR3 sequences; about 45% of them were singletons. The top ten constitute 6.5% to 9% of the sample.

CDR1 is given as SQVTM and CDR2 as ANQGSEA, both from the germline V gene. The CDR3 spans 13 residues, from the cysteine through the phenylalanine. Kept here is only the CDR3 DNA, which spans 39 bases and is read in frame from base 1. Trimming takes 6 bases off V and 8 bases off J; junction bases not matched to a gene: 9. What the authors observed across the whole study: In validation, progression to ophthalmopathy was predicted by the model with around 70% sensitivity and 72% to 85% specificity, a median of around 5.9 months before onset. Most expanded thyroid clonotypes (frequency above 0.001) were also detected in blood, suggesting blood repertoires may reflect thyroid immune responses. A model built on a 13 V-J signature distinguished ophthalmopathy from stable hyperthyroidism, reaching 87.88% sensitivity and approximately 81% specificity in cross-validation and 80%/75% in testing. Sample size was not statistically predetermined, and blinding of investigators to group allocation was not performed.

This TCR came from an adult man with Graves' disease, either hyperthyroidism or ophthalmopathy (not recorded which). Recombination joined TRBV29-1 with TRBJ1-4, and 7 junction bases match TRBD1. The sequencing input was peripheral blood or thyroid tissue (not recorded which). CDR3 protein: CSVPGQRREKLFF. The nucleotides are TGCAGCGTCCCGGGACAGCGTCGGGAAAAACTGTTTTTT.